This T cell receptor (beta chain) is from a study of cytomegalovirus exposure and HLA in healthy donors. Study results and limitations: A list of 150 or so TCR beta chains associated with cytomegalovirus was given.

PCR employed 60 Vbeta and 13 Jbeta primers. Data came from immunoSEQ multiplex PCR; TCRdb stores just in-frame clones and leaves some out. The top ten clones hold 2.1% of a sample with more than 95,000 clones, 75% to 85% of them seen once. Germline V lookup: CDR1 SEHNR, CDR2 FQNEAQ (reference sequence). The CDR3 extends over 16 amino acids. Trimming left V 7 bases short and J 0 bases short, with 13 bases between. In regard to this clone: Its cognate antigen is unknown.

This receptor was obtained from a man aged 25-40 years in good health and CMV-seronegative. Sample: PBMCs. The gene calls are TRBV7-9 and TRBJ2-6; maybe TRBD2 (5 bases). CDR3 nucleotides: TGTGCCAGCACCCCGGTAGGAGGCTCTGGGGCCAACGTCCTGACTTTC. Translation gives CASTPVGGSGANVLTF.